The rows below give T cell receptor beta chains drawn from one sample of a study of T cell changes during pregnancy in multiple sclerosis. Method: immunoSEQ multiplex PCR; TCRdb's copy keeps in-frame clones and lacks some. The table includes more than 50,000 clones, around nine tenths detected once. The starting material was peripheral blood, obtained before pregnancy. Source of these receptors: a female donor with multiple sclerosis, enrolled in a pregnancy study. Each CDR3 is given with its conserved first and last residue. A D gene is named only where the DNA matches it firmly. Not every row has a clone size; where given, it reads once, few, many or a size class.

d_call j_call clone_size v_call cdr3_nt cdr3_aa
. TRBJ2-7 . TRBV12-5 TGTGCTAGCGCCGGACGTACACAGGCCAATTCCTACGAGCAGTACTTC CASAGRTQANSYEQYF
TRBD2 TRBJ2-7 . TRBV11-3 TGTGCCAGCAGCCCACGGGGGGGGTATTCGGGAGAGCAGTACTTC CASSPRGGYSGEQYF
TRBD1 TRBJ1-2 . TRBV6-1 TGTGCCAGCAGCGACCGGGACAGGGCGCACTATGGCTACACCTTC CASSDRDRAHYGYTF
. TRBJ2-2 . TRBV5-4 TGTGCCAGCAGCCCATCACGCACAAGAGGCTTAAACACCGGGGAGCTGTTTTTT CASSPSRTRGLNTGELFF
TRBD1 TRBJ1-4 . TRBV9 TGTGCCAGCAGCGTACAGGGGGCGACTAATGAAAAACTGTTTTTT CASSVQGATNEKLFF
. TRBJ2-1 . TRBV4-2 TGTGCCAGCAGCCCCGGGGGTTCTGAGCAGTTCTTC CASSPGGSEQFF
TRBD1 TRBJ1-5 . TRBV7-2 TGTGCCAGCACCCAAGGAACACAGGGGTACAATCAGCCCCAGCATTTT CASTQGTQGYNQPQHF
. TRBJ1-2 . TRBV4-1 TGCGCCAGCAGCCAACCAGGGCACTATGGCTACACCTTC CASSQPGHYGYTF
TRBD2 TRBJ2-7 . TRBV27 TGTGCCAGCAGTTTACGGGGGGGCCCGAACGAGCAGTACTTC CASSLRGGPNEQYF
TRBD2 TRBJ2-1 . TRBV11-1 TGTGCCAGCAGCTTCCCGCGGATAGGACTAGCAGGGAATGAGCAGTTCTTC CASSFPRIGLAGNEQFF
. TRBJ2-3 . TRBV14 TGTGCCAGCAGCCAATACAGAGATACGCAGTATTTT CASSQYRDTQYF
. TRBJ1-5 . TRBV6-1 TGTGCCAGCAGTAGAGGGCGGGGGGGCAATCAGCCCCAGCATTTT CASSRGRGGNQPQHF
TRBD1 TRBJ2-5 . TRBV29-1 TGCAGCGTTGATTTGGGACAGGGGAGGGAGACCCAGTACTTC CSVDLGQGRETQYF
TRBD1 TRBJ1-2 . TRBV7-3 TGTGCCAGCAGCTTAGACGGCAGGGGGCATTCTGGCTACACCTTC CASSLDGRGHSGYTF
TRBD2 TRBJ2-3 . TRBV27 TGTGCCAGCAGTTTAGTAGCGGGTACGCAGTATTTT CASSLVAGTQYF
TRBD2 TRBJ2-5 . TRBV7-9 TGTGCCAGCAGCCCTAGCGGGGGGACCCAAGAGACCCAGTACTTC CASSPSGGTQETQYF
TRBD2 TRBJ2-7 . TRBV7-2 TGTGCCAGCAGCTTAGGCGGGGGGTCTACCTACGAGCAGTACTTC CASSLGGGSTYEQYF
. TRBJ2-3 once TRBV18 TGTGCCAGCTCACCTCCCTCTACTAGATCAACTACGCAGTATTTT CASSPPSTRSTTQYF
. TRBJ1-6 . TRBV5-7 TGTGCCAGCAGCTTGTTCCGGTATAATTCACCCCTCCACTTT CASSLFRYNSPLHF
TRBD1 TRBJ2-2 . TRBV5-1 TGCGCCAGCAGCAGGGACAGGGAGCCTCTCACCGGGGAGCTGTTTTTT CASSRDREPLTGELFF
TRBD2 TRBJ2-6 . TRBV29-1 TGCAGCGTTGCACTAGCGGGGGGCGCTGGGGCCAACGTCCTGACTTTC CSVALAGGAGANVLTF
. TRBJ2-2 . TRBV6-1 TGTGCCAGCAAGTCGGGACTCCTTGGGGCCGGGGAGCTGTTTTTT CASKSGLLGAGELFF
. TRBJ1-2 . TRBV7-9 TGTGCCAGCAGCTTGGGGCAGGAAGGCCTCTATGGCTACACCTTC CASSLGQEGLYGYTF
. TRBJ2-5 . TRBV18 TGTGCCAGCTCACCGCCAGGGACACCGCAAGAGACCCAGTACTTC CASSPPGTPQETQYF
. TRBJ2-7 . TRBV15 TGTGCCACCAGCAGAGATCCAGGGGTGGACGAGCAGTACTTC CATSRDPGVDEQYF
. TRBJ2-1 once TRBV10-3 TGTGCCATCAAACAGGGAGTTAATGAGCAGTTCTTC CAIKQGVNEQFF
. TRBJ2-7 . TRBV5-6 TGTGCCAGCGGGCGTTCGAGCTCCTACGAGCAGTACTTC CASGRSSSYEQYF
TRBD2 TRBJ2-1 . TRBV30 TGTGCCTGGATCCCCCGAGGTAGCGGGGGCCCCTACAATGAGCAGTTCTTC CAWIPRGSGGPYNEQFF
. TRBJ2-5 . TRBV7-8 TGTGCCAGCAGATTGGCAGGGTTGCAAGAGACCCAGTACTTC CASRLAGLQETQYF
TRBD1 TRBJ1-1 . TRBV6-1 TGTGCCAGCAGCCACAGGGGGCCGAACACTGAAGCTTTCTTT CASSHRGPNTEAFF
TRBD1 TRBJ1-1 . TRBV5-1 TGCGCCAGCAGCTTAACAACGAACAGGGGGCGGATCTCTGAAGCTTTCTTT CASSLTTNRGRISEAFF
. TRBJ2-2 . TRBV7-3 TGTGCCAGCAGCTCCCCTACGGGAGTCTATGCCGGGGAGCTGTTTTTT CASSSPTGVYAGELFF
. TRBJ1-3 . TRBV6-6 TGTGCCAGCAGTTACCCGACAGGAAACACCATATATTTT CASSYPTGNTIYF
. TRBJ2-7 few TRBV30 TGTGCCGGATCGCGGGACGGGTCCTACGAGCAGTACTTC CAGSRDGSYEQYF
. TRBJ2-5 . TRBV4-1 TGCGCCAGCAGCCGGGGCGGTGTCCAAGAGACCCAGTACTTC CASSRGGVQETQYF
. TRBJ1-1 . TRBV30 TGTGCCTGGACAGGGGATCCCACTGAAGCTTTCTTT CAWTGDPTEAFF
TRBD2 TRBJ2-3 . TRBV10-3 TGTGCCATCAGTGCGGCCGGGACTAGCGGGGGGCTAAGCACAGATACGCAGTATTTT CAISAAGTSGGLSTDTQYF
TRBD2 TRBJ2-2 few TRBV4-1 TGCGCCAGCAGCCAAGCGGGACTAGCGGGGGTGGGCACCGGGGAGCTGTTTTTT CASSQAGLAGVGTGELFF
TRBD1 TRBJ1-2 . TRBV7-8 TGTGCCAGCAGCTTGGGGACAGGGAACTATGGCTACACCTTC CASSLGTGNYGYTF
TRBD1 TRBJ2-2 once TRBV9 TGTGCCAGCAGCGTAGCTACAGGGGGCACCGGGGAGCTGTTTTTT CASSVATGGTGELFF
. TRBJ2-2 . TRBV5-4 TGTGCCAGCAGCTTGGTCAGGGGAACCGGGGAGCTGTTTTTT CASSLVRGTGELFF
TRBD1 TRBJ2-5 . TRBV7-9 TGTGCCAGCAGATCGTACAGGGGCGCTGGGGGCATCGAGACCCAGTACTTC CASRSYRGAGGIETQYF
. TRBJ2-7 . TRBV7-8 TGTGCCAGCAGCTTTAGGAGGTTTGCCTACGAGCAGTACTTC CASSFRRFAYEQYF
TRBD2 TRBJ2-2 . TRBV6-1 TGTGCCAGCAGTGTCGGACTAGTGAACACCGGGGAGCTGTTTTTT CASSVGLVNTGELFF
. TRBJ2-7 once TRBV4-1 TGCGCCAGCAGCTCATTGTATTCCGGCGGCGGCTACGAGCAGTACTTC CASSSLYSGGGYEQYF
. TRBJ1-1 . TRBV18 TGTGCCAGCTCACTGGGACAAGCCTTAATGAACACTGAAGCTTTCTTT CASSLGQALMNTEAFF